The next 10 T cell receptor beta chains were all read from a single sample in a study of early T cells in non-severe SARS-CoV-2 infection. Each CDR3 protein gets one entry after TCRdb re-called the 5' RACE reads with MiXCR. Here the sample spans approximately 110,000 distinct CDR3 sequences, approximately 15% being singletons. Material: whole blood. These receptors originate from an adult who was a healthcare worker with PCR-confirmed SARS-CoV-2 infection or an uninfected control (not recorded which).

This clonotype has just a few counts. The chain joins TRBV29-1 to TRBJ2-2; TRBD1 matches at 8 bases. This CDR3 is 15 amino acids long. V lost 3 bases to trimming and J lost 0 bases; unmatched junction nucleotides: 3. CDR1 SQVTM and CDR2 ANQGSEA come from the germline V gene. CDR3 residues: CSVEQGASNTGELFF. The CDR3 DNA follows: TGCAGCGTTGAGCAGGGGGCTTCGAACACCGGGGAGCTGTTTTTT.

This clonotype turned up a few times. The chain joins TRBV3-1 to TRBJ1-6; D gene ambiguous. The CDR3 runs 15 residues. Germline CDR1 is LGHDT and CDR2 is YNNKEL (reference sequence). The V end was cut by 3 bases, the J end by 9 bases, with 15 bases between. The CDR3 region is CASSQPLLDPSPLHF. The CDR3 DNA reads as TGTGCCAGCAGCCAGCCCCTCCTAGACCCTTCACCCCTCCACTTT.

Note on this clonotype: A much larger clone is a single base away; this may be a read error. The chain recombines TRBV6-4 with TRBJ2-3, with unresolved D. Germline V gene sequence: CDR1 MRHNA, CDR2 SNTAGT. The CDR3 has 13 amino acids. The CDR3 DNA follows: TGTGCCAGCAGTGCGGAGAGCACAGATACGCGGTATTTT. Its translation is CASSAESTDTRYF.

The CDR3 coding sequence is TGTGCCAGCAGCTTAGCGGTGAACACCGGGGAGCTGTTTTTT. It yields the protein CASSLAVNTGELFF. The chain has TRBV7-2 and TRBJ2-2; D not resolved. Between the trimmed V and J ends, which lost 0 bases and 1 base, there was a span of 3 bases. The CDR3 runs to 14 residues. From germline, CDR1 is SGHTA and CDR2 FQGNSA.

There are a few counts of this clonotype. The CDR3 sequence is CASSRTGKQPQHF. The CDR3 DNA reads TGTGCCAGCAGCAGGACAGGGAAACAGCCCCAGCATTTT. The gene calls are TRBV5-5 and TRBJ1-5; 8 nucleotides align to TRBD1. Germline CDR1 is SGHKS and CDR2 is YYEKEE (reference sequence). J lost 7 bases, V lost 4 bases, and 4 bases had no gene match. This CDR3 contains 13 residues.

The chain employs TRBV29-1 and TRBJ2-7; 8 bases align to TRBD2. The V segment lost 4 bases and the J segment 6 bases; nucleotides outside the gene matches: 8. The CDR3 is 13 amino acids. The germline V gene has CDR1 SQVTM and CDR2 ANQGSEA. The CDR3 sequence is CSVVGVLAGEQYF. CDR3 nucleotides: TGCAGCGTTGTTGGGGTCCTAGCGGGCGAGCAGTACTTC.

The chain links TRBV20-1 to TRBJ2-3; the D is unclear. The length of the CDR3 is 12 residues. V dropped 3 bases and J dropped 0 bases, with 4 bases sitting between them. Looked up from germline, CDR1 is DFQATT and CDR2 is SNEGSKA (reference sequence). CDR3 bases: TGCAGTGCTAGGGTTAGCACAGATACGCAGTATTTT. Translating gives CSARVSTDTQYF.

The V call is TRBV5-1, the J call TRBJ2-2, with 8 bases matching TRBD2. V dropped 4 bases and J dropped 1; count of bases not matched to a gene: 6. The CDR3 sequence is 16 residues long. Germline values: CDR1 SGHRS, CDR2 YFSETQ. CDR3 loop: CASSEGLVRNTGELFF. Here the CDR3 DNA reads TGCGCCAGCAGCGAGGGACTAGTCAGGAACACCGGGGAGCTGTTTTTT.

V usage is TRBV11-2 and J usage is TRBJ1-2; TRBD1 is a possible D gene (5 bases). The germline V gene encodes CDR1 SGHAT and CDR2 FQNNGV. The CDR3 contains 13 residues. Trimming left V 5 bases short and J 5 bases short, with 12 bases between. The CDR3 DNA is TGTGCCAGCAGCCCAGGGTCTAGGTATGGCTACACCTTC. Its translation: CASSPGSRYGYTF.

There are many counts of this clonotype. The chain couples TRBV9 to TRBJ1-1; D unresolved. CDR1 is SGDLS and CDR2 is YYNGEE in the germline V gene. The V end lost 0 bases, the J end lost 7 bases, and 10 bases lay between the germline ends. CDR3 length: 13 residues. The CDR3 nucleotides read TGTGCCAGCAGCGTAGTGGAAGCCCATGAAGCTTTCTTT. It specifies CASSVVEAHEAFF.